These 6 T cell receptor beta chains came from one sample sequenced in a study of cytomegalovirus exposure and HLA in healthy donors. The study ran its PCR with 60 Vbeta and 13 Jbeta primers. Clones were sequenced by immunoSEQ multiplex PCR, and TCRdb holds only the in-frame ones, with some missing. The data contain more than 150,000 clones, roughly three quarters of them seen just once; the ten biggest clones take up 5.5% to 7.5%. Sequencing was performed on PBMCs. These TCRs come from a woman between 40 and 55 years old in good health and CMV-seropositive.

This clone was observed once. The chain employs TRBV18 and TRBJ2-1, with 9 positions matching TRBD1. The CDR3 sequence is 14 residues long. J gave up 8 bases and V 3 bases, and 5 bases lay outside the gene matches. Germline-derived CDR1 and CDR2 are KGHSH and LQKENI. CDR3 region: CASSPGTGNYEQFF. CDR3 sequence (DNA): TGTGCCAGCTCACCCGGGACAGGGAACTATGAGCAGTTCTTC.

This chain connects TRBV7-2 to TRBJ1-1; possible D gene TRBD1, 5 bases. Germline assignment: CDR1 SGHTA and CDR2 FQGNSA. Trimming pared 5 bases from V and 4 bases from J, leaving 17 bases between. The CDR3 runs 15 residues. For the CDR3, the DNA is TGTGCCAGCAGCCAAGACACGGGGGGTGGCACTGAAGCTTTCTTT. This gives the protein CASSQDTGGGTEAFF.

This clone showed up just a few times. This sequence joins TRBV6-6 and TRBJ1-1, with D possibly being TRBD1 (5 bases). V was cut by 2 bases and J by 4 bases, with 14 bases left in between. Germline CDR1 MNHNY, CDR2 SVGAGI (reference sequence). The CDR3 extends over 15 amino acids. CDR3 DNA sequence: TGTGCCAGCAGTTACGTGACGGCCGGGGGCACTGAAGCTTTCTTT. Encoded protein: CASSYVTAGGTEAFF.

A remark on this clone: Within the sample, other DNA sequences also encode this same CDR3. The rearrangement uses TRBV5-1 and TRBJ2-2; 12 nucleotides line up with TRBD2. Germline V CDR1 and CDR2: SGHRS, YFSETQ. CDR3 size: 15 residues. The V segment lost 5 bases and the J segment 6 bases; nucleotides outside the gene matches: 5. The DNA of the CDR3 is TGCGCCAGCAGTCCGCTAGCGGGGGGGCCCGGGGAGCTGTTTTTT. Its translation: CASSPLAGGPGELFF.

The CDR3 DNA reads as TGTGCCAGCAGCGTATCAGGTGGCGGCTACACCTTC. It translates to CASSVSGGGYTF. The chain employs TRBV9 and TRBJ1-2; no firm D call. Trimming removed 1 base from V and 8 bases from J, with 9 bases in between. Germline V gives CDR1 SGDLS, CDR2 YYNGEE. The CDR3 is 12 amino acids.

The chain uses TRBV7-9 and TRBJ1-6; TRBD1 is a possible D gene (5 bases). Trimming left V 3 bases short and J 9 bases short, with 15 bases between. Germline V gives CDR1 SEHNR, CDR2 FQNEAQ (reference sequence). The CDR3 length is 15 residues. The CDR3 DNA sequence: TGTGCCAGCAGCTTCGGGGGATCTCCTTTTTCACCCCTCCACTTT. Encoded protein: CASSFGGSPFSPLHF.